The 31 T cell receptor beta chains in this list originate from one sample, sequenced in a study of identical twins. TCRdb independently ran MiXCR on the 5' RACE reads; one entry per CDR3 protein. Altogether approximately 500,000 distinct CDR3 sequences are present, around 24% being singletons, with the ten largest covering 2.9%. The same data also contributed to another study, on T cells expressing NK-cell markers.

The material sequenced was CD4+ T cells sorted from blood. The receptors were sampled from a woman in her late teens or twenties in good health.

The CDR3 here is CASSFGSATNEKLFF. CDR3 nucleotide sequence: TGTGCCAGCAGCTTTGGGAGTGCAACTAATGAAAAACTGTTTTTT. The V and J genes are TRBV11-2 and TRBJ1-4; D ambiguous. The CDR3 runs 15 residues. Between the trimmed V and J ends, which lost 3 bases and 0 bases, there was a span of 8 bases. Germline CDR1 reads SGHAT; CDR2 reads FQNNGV.

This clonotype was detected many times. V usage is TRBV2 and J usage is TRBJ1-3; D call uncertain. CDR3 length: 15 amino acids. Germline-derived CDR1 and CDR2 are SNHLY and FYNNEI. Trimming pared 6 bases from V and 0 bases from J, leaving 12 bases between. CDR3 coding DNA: TGTGCCAGCAGACCACAAGCGAGCTCTGGAAACACCATATATTTT. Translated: CASRPQASSGNTIYF.

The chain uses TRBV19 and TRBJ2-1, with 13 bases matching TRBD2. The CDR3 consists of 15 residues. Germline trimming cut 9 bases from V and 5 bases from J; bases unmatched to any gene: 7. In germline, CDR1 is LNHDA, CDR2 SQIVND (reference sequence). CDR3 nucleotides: TGTGCCAGCCAAACCGGGACTAGCGGGAACAATGAGCAGTTCTTC. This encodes CASQTGTSGNNEQFF.

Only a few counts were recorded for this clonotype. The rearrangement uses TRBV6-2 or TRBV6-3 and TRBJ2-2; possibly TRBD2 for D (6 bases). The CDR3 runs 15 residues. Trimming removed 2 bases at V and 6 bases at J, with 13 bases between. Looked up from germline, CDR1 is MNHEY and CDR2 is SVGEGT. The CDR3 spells CASSYRTTHPGELFF. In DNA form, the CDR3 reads TGTGCCAGCAGTTACCGGACTACCCATCCCGGGGAGCTGTTTTTT.

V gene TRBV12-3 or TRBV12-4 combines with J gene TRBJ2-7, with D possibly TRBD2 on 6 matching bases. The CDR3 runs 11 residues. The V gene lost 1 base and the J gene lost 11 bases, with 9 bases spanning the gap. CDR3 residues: CASSLGGEKYF. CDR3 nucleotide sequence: TGTGCCAGCAGTTTAGGCGGGGAAAAGTACTTC.

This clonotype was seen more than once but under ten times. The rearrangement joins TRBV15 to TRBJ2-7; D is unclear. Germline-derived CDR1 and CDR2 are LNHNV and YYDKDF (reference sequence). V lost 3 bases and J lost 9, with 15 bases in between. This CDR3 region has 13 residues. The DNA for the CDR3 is TGTGCCACCAGCAGCTGGTCCTCCGACGGGCAGTACTTC. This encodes CATSSWSSDGQYF.

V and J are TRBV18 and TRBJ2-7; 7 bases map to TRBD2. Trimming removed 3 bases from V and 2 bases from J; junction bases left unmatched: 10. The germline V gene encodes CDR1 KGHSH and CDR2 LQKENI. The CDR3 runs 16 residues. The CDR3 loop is CASSPIKASGPYEQYF. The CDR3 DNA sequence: TGTGCCAGCTCACCGATCAAGGCTAGCGGTCCCTACGAGCAGTACTTC.

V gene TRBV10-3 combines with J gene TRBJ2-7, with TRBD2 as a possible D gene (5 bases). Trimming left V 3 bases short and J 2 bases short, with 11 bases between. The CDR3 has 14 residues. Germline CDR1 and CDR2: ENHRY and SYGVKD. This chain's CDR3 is CAISEAAYTYEQYF. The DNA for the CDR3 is TGTGCCATCAGTGAAGCGGCTTATACCTACGAGCAGTACTTC.

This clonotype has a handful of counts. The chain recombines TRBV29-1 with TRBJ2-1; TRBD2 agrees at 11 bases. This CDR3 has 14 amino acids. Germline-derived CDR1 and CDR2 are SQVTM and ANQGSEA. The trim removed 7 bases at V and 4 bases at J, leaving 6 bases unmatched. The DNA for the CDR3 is TGCAGCGCCACCGGGACTAGCGGATACAATGAGCAGTTCTTC. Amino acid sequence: CSATGTSGYNEQFF.

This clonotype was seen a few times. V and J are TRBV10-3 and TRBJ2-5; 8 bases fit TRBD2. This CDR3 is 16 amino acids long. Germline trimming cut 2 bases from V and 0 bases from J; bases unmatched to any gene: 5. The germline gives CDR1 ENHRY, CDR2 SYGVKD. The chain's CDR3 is CAISERLAGYQETQYF. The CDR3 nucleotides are TGTGCCATCAGTGAGAGGTTAGCGGGATACCAAGAGACCCAGTACTTC.

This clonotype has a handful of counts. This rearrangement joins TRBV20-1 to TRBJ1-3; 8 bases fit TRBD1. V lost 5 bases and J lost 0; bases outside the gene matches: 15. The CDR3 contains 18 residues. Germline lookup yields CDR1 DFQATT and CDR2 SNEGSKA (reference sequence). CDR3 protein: CSAQGAEYHPRSGNTIYF. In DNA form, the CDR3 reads TGCAGTGCTCAGGGGGCCGAGTACCACCCACGCTCTGGAAACACCATATATTTT.

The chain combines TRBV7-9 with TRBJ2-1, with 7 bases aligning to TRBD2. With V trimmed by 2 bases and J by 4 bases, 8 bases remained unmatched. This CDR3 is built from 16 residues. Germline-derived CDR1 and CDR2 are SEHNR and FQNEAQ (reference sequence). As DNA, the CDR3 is TGTGCCAGCAGCTTATCCGCTAGCGGACCATACAATGAGCAGTTCTTC. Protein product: CASSLSASGPYNEQFF.

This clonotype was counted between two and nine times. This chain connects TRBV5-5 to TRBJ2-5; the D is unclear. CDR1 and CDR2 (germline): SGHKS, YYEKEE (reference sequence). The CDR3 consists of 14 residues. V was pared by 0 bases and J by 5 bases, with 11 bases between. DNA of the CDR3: TGTGCCAGCAGCTTGGTTGGGTTGAGTGAGACCCAGTACTTC. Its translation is CASSLVGLSETQYF.

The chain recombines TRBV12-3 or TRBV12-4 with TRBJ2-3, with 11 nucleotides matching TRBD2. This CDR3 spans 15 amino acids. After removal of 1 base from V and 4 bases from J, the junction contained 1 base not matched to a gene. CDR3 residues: CASSLGGLAADTQYF. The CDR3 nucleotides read TGTGCCAGCAGTTTAGGGGGACTAGCGGCAGATACGCAGTATTTT.

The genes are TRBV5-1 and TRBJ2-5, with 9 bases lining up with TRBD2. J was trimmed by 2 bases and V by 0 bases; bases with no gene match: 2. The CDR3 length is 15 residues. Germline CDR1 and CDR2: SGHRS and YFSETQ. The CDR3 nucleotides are TGCGCCAGCAGCTTGGCTCTAGCGGGACAAGAGACCCAGTACTTC. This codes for CASSLALAGQETQYF.

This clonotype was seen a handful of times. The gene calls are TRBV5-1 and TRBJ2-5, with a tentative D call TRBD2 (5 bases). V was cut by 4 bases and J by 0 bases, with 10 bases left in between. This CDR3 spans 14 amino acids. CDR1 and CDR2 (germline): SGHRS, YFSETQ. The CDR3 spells CASSGGLHQETQYF. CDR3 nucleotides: TGCGCCAGCAGCGGAGGATTACACCAAGAGACCCAGTACTTC.

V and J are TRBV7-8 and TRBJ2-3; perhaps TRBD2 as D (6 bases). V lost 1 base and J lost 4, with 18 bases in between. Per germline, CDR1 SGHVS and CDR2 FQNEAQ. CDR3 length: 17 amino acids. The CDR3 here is CASSLVPRGLGADTQYF. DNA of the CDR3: TGTGCCAGCAGCTTAGTCCCGCGGGGCCTAGGGGCAGATACGCAGTATTTT.

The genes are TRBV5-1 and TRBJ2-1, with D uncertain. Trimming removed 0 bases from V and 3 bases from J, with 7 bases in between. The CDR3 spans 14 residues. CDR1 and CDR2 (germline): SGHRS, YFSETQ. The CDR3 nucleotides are TGCGCCAGCAGCTTGGAGGCTAGCTACAATGAGCAGTTCTTC. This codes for CASSLEASYNEQFF.

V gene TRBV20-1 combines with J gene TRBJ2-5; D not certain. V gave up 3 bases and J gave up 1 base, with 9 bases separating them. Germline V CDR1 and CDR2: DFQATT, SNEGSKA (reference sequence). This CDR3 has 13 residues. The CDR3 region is CSARIESQETQYF. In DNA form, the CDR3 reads TGCAGTGCTAGGATCGAGAGCCAAGAGACCCAGTACTTC.

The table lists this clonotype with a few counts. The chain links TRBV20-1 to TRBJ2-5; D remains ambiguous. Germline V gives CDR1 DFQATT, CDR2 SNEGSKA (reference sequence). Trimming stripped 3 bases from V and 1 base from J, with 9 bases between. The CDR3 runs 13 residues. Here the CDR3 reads CSASLTLQETQYF. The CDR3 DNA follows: TGCAGTGCTAGTTTAACTCTCCAAGAGACCCAGTACTTC.

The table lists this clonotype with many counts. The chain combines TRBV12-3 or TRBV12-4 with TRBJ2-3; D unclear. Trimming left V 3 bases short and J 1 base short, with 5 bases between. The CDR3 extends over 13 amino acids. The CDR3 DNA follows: TGTGCCAGCAGTTTTGACCGCACAGATACGCAGTATTTT. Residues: CASSFDRTDTQYF.

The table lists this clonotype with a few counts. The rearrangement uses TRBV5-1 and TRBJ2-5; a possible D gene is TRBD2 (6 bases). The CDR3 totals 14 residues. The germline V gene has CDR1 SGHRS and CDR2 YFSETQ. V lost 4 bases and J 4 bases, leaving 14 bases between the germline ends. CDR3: CASSLLWGGETQYF. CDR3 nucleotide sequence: TGCGCCAGCAGCCTCCTGTGGGGAGGAGAGACCCAGTACTTC.

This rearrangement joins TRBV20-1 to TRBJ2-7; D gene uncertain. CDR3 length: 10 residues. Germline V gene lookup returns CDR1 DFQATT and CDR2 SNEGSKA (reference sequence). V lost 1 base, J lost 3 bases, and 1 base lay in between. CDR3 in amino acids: CSARGYEQYF. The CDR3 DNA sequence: TGCAGTGCTAGAGGCTACGAGCAGTACTTC.

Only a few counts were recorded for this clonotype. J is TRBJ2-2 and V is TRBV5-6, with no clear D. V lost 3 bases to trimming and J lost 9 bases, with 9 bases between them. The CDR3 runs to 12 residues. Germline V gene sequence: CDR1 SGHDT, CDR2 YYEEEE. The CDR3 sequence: CASSYLNRELFF. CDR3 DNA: TGTGCCAGCAGCTACCTCAACAGGGAGCTGTTTTTT.

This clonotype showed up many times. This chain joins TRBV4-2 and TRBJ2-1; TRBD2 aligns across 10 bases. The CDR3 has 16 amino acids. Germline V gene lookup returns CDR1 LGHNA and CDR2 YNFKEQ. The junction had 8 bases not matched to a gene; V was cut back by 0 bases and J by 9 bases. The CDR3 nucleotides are TGTGCCAGCAGCCAAGATCCTAGCGGGGGAGGGTCTGAGCAGTTCTTC. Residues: CASSQDPSGGGSEQFF.

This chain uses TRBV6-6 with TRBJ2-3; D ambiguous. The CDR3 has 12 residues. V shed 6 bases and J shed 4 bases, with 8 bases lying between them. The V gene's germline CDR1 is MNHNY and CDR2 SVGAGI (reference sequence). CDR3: CASRGGADTQYF. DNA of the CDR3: TGTGCCAGCAGGGGTGGGGCAGATACGCAGTATTTT.

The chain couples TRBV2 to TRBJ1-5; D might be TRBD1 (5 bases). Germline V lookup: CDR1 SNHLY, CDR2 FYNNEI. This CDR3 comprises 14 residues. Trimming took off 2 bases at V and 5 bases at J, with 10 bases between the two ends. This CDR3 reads CASSEMAGYQPQHF. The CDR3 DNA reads TGTGCCAGCAGTGAAATGGCAGGGTATCAGCCCCAGCATTTT. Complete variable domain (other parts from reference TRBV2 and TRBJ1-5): EPEVTQTPSHQVTQMGQEVILRCVPISNHLYFYWYRQILGQKVEFLVSFYNNEISEKSEIFDDQFSVERPDGSNFTLKIRSTKLEDSAMYFCASSEMAGYQPQHFGDGTRLSIL.

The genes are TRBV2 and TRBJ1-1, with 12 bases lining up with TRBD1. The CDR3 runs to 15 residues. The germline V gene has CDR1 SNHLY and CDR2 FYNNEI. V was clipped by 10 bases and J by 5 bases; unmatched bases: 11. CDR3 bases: TGTGCCACCTCCCGGGAGGGACAGGGGGCGACTGAAGCTTTCTTT. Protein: CATSREGQGATEAFF.

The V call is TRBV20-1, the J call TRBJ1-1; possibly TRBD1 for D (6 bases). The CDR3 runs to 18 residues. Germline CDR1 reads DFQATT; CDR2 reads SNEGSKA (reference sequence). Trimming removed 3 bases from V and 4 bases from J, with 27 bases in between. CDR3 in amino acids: CSASGYLGTSGRATEAFF. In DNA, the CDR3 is TGCAGTGCTAGTGGTTACCTCGGGACAAGCGGTCGAGCCACTGAAGCTTTCTTT.

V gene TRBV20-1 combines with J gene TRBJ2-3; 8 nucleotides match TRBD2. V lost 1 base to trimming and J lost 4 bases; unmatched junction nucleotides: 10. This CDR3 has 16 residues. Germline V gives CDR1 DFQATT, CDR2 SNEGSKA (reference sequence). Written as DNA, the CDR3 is TGCAGTGCTAGAGGCAAGCGGGAGAACGGGGCAGATACGCAGTATTTT. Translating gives CSARGKRENGADTQYF.

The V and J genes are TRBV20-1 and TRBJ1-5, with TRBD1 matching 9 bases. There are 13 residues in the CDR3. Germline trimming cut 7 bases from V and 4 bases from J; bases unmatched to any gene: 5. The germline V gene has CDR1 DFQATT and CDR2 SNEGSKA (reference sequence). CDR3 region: CSGRTGANQPQHF. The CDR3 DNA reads TGCAGTGGAAGGACAGGGGCGAATCAGCCCCAGCATTTT.